This passage covers 2 T cell receptor beta chains from one sample sequenced in a study of cytomegalovirus exposure and HLA in healthy donors. 60 Vbeta and 13 Jbeta primers were used in PCR. The assay was immunoSEQ multiplex PCR, and TCRdb's table has in-frame clones only and misses some. The sample consists of some 95,000 clones, around four fifths of them appearing once. Material for sequencing was PBMCs. Receptor source: a woman between 40 and 55 years old in good health and CMV-seronegative.

The rearrangement links TRBV6-5 to TRBJ2-2; a possible D gene is TRBD2 (6 bases). Germline loops: CDR1 MNHEY, CDR2 SVGAGI. Trimming took off 6 bases at V and 8 bases at J, with 19 bases between the two ends. The CDR3 extends over 15 amino acids. CDR3 loop: CASSPMGRTTGELFF. The CDR3 nucleotides are TGTGCCAGCAGCCCGATGGGGAGGACAACTGGGGAGCTGTTTTTT.

This clone showed up just a few times. The V call is TRBV5-1, the J call TRBJ2-5; a possible D gene is TRBD2 (7 bases). V lost 2 bases to trimming and J lost 4 bases, with 12 bases between them. This CDR3 is 14 amino acids long. Germline assignment: CDR1 SGHRS and CDR2 YFSETQ. The CDR3 reads CASSFGGPGETQYF. The CDR3 DNA sequence: TGCGCCAGCAGCTTCGGGGGGCCGGGAGAGACCCAGTACTTC.